Listed below are T cell receptor beta chains from one sample, sequenced in a study of CXCR3-negative and CXCR3-positive naive CD8 T cells. TCRdb reprocessed the 5' RACE reads and keeps a single row for each CDR3 protein, giving no DNA. The sample spans some 7,000 distinct CDR3 sequences; the ten largest clones claim roughly 1.4%. Sequencing was done on a sample of naive CXCR3+ CD8+ T cells from blood. The receptors shown here come from a human donor in good health. Some clones in this sample may be carry-over from other donors' samples. The CDR3 runs from the conserved cysteine through the conserved F or W. Rows give clone size only sometimes, using once, few, many, or a class for an expanded clone.

J gene	clone size	V gene	CDR3 protein
TRBJ2-3	medium-sized	TRBV11-2	CASSWEDRGRGFTDTQYF
TRBJ2-7	medium-sized	TRBV5-1	CASSFTSGRAVNEQYF
TRBJ2-3	.	TRBV2	CASSEGRTSGFTDTQYF
TRBJ2-7	.	TRBV29-1	CSVEKQGGLYEQYF
TRBJ2-7	medium-sized	TRBV21-1	CASRTPVAGTYEQYF
TRBJ1-2	.	TRBV7-6	CASSPGTSGYGHTF
TRBJ2-4	medium-sized	TRBV29-1	CSVLGGQGPQYF
TRBJ2-1	medium-sized	TRBV7-6	CASSPTSGGGSEQFF
TRBJ2-7	medium-sized	TRBV7-3	CASSPFEGSYEQYF
TRBJ2-2	.	TRBV29-1	CSVEDLERNTGELFF
TRBJ2-3	.	TRBV2	CASRTIADTQYF
TRBJ1-5	medium-sized	TRBV29-1	CSELYFMYSNQPQHF
TRBJ2-1	.	TRBV27	CASSLRGAMMQFF
TRBJ2-1	.	TRBV13	CASSPGLGEQFF
TRBJ1-1	.	TRBV19	CASSLIRDSLMNTEAFF
TRBJ2-7	medium-sized	TRBV29-1	CSVVPTAGLIGEQYF
TRBJ1-2	medium-sized	TRBV19	CASSVGTQGNYGYTF
TRBJ2-1	.	TRBV29-1	CSVAGGTSGSNEQFF
TRBJ1-1	.	TRBV29-1	CSVEGQGDTEAFF
TRBJ2-1	medium-sized	TRBV7-3	CASSAQPGLAGVNEQFF
TRBJ2-7	medium-sized	TRBV6-5	CASSNGTGGGGSLYEQYF
TRBJ2-7	medium-sized	TRBV11-2	CASSLSVWKDSSSYEQYF
TRBJ1-1	.	TRBV7-9	CASSSGVAEAFF
TRBJ2-3	.	TRBV7-9	CASSLASGEQYF
TRBJ2-7	.	TRBV19	CASSSGQATYEQYF
TRBJ2-7	medium-sized	TRBV7-3	CASSLSGNYEQYF
TRBJ2-3	medium-sized	TRBV13	CASSERGGPTDTQYF
TRBJ1-1	.	TRBV6-5	CASSLGINTEAFF
TRBJ2-1	.	TRBV7-2	CASSLGDTSGAIFSYNEQFF
TRBJ2-5	medium-sized	TRBV5-1	CASSSPGQQETQYF
TRBJ2-7	.	TRBV7-3	CASSLFVTYEQYF
TRBJ1-1	medium-sized	TRBV7-7	CASRWDEKKNTEAFF
TRBJ2-3	.	TRBV7-6	CASSLMTVSSTDTQYF
TRBJ2-3	.	TRBV28	CASSLLTTDTQYF
TRBJ2-3	.	TRBV19	CASSATLSGADTQYF
TRBJ2-1	.	TRBV15	CATSRGRGSYNEQFF
TRBJ1-1	medium-sized	TRBV14	CASKDGVRAEAFF
TRBJ2-2	medium-sized	TRBV18	CASSPSGQLTTGELFF
TRBJ1-4	.	TRBV29-1	CSVQTQGKGEKLFF
TRBJ2-7	.	TRBV29-1	CSVVASGSPSYEQYF
TRBJ2-1	.	TRBV28	CASLRSHEQFF
TRBJ2-7	.	TRBV29-1	CSVLGETYEQYF